These 5 T cell receptor beta chains were all obtained from the same sample, sequenced in a study of cytomegalovirus exposure and HLA in healthy donors. PCR used 60 Vbeta primers and 13 Jbeta primers. The method was immunoSEQ multiplex PCR; TCRdb's version includes in-frame clones alone and lacks a portion of them. The table has roughly 180,000 clones, more than 65% seen once. Specimen: PBMCs. These TCRs come from a woman between 25 and 40 years old in good health and CMV-seropositive.

The chain joins TRBV4-2 to TRBJ1-4; no clear D. V was pared by 0 bases and J by 7 bases, with 12 bases between. This CDR3 comprises 15 residues. Germline CDR1 reads LGHNA; CDR2 reads YNFKEQ. CDR3 loop: CASSQDGLYGEKLFF. The CDR3 coding sequence is TGTGCCAGCAGCCAAGATGGTCTGTACGGTGAAAAACTGTTTTTT.

V and J are TRBV5-1 and TRBJ2-3; D gene uncertain. CDR1 SGHRS and CDR2 YFSETQ come from the germline V gene. Trimming removed 6 bases at V and 2 bases at J, with 10 bases between. The CDR3 is 13 amino acids. The CDR3: CASTARFTDTQYF. DNA of the CDR3: TGCGCCAGCACTGCTAGGTTCACAGATACGCAGTATTTT.

Points on this clone: One junction end disagrees with the germline gene, perhaps due to a read error. The V and J genes are TRBV2 and TRBJ1-3; D is perhaps TRBD1 (5 bases). Germline CDR1 and CDR2: SNHLY and FYNNEI. There are 17 residues in the CDR3. The CDR3 here is CASSEMKWGRSGSTIYF. CDR3 bases: TGTGCCAGCAGTGAAATGAAATGGGGGAGGTCTGGAAGCACCATATATTTT.

The table lists this clone with a few counts. V is TRBV7-2 and J is TRBJ2-1; possibly TRBD1 for D (6 bases). The CDR3 is 14 amino acids. Germline CDR1 SGHTA, CDR2 FQGNSA. Trimming took off 6 bases at V and 4 bases at J, with 13 bases between the two ends. The CDR3 coding sequence is TGTGCCAGCAGTAGGGGACAAATGTACAATGAGCAGTTCTTC. This sequence encodes CASSRGQMYNEQFF.

V usage is TRBV30 and J usage is TRBJ1-5, with D unresolved. Trimming took 2 bases from V and 2 from J, leaving 7 bases between them. The germline gives CDR1 GTSNPN, CDR2 SVGIG (reference sequence). CDR3 size: 13 residues. CDR3 DNA: TGTGCCTGGAGTACATTGGGCAATCAGCCCCAGCATTTT. Its translation is CAWSTLGNQPQHF.